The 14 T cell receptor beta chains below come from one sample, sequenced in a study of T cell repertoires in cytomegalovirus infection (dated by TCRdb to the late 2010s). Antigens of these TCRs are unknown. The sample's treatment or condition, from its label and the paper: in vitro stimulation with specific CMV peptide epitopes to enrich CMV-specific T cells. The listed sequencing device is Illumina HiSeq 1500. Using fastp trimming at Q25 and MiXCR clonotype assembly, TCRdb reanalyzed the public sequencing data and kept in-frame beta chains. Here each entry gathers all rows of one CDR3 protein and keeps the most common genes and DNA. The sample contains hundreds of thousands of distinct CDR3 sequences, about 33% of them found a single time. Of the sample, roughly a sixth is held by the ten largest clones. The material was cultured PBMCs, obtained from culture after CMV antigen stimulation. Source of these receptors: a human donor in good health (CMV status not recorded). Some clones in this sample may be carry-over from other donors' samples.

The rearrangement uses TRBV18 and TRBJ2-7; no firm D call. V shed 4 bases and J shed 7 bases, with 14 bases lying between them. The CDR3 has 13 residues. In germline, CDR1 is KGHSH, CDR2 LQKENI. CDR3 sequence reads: CASSQGGSQEQYV. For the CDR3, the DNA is TGTGCCAGCTCACAGGGTGGGTCCCAGGAGCAGTACGTC.

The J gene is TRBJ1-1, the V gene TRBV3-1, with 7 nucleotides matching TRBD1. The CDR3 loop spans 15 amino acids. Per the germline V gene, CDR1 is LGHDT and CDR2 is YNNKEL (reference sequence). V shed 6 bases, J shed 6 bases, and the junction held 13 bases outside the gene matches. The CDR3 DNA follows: TGTGCCAGCAGACCAAGAGACAGGGAGGTCGCTGAAGCTTTCTTT. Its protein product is CASRPRDREVAEAFF. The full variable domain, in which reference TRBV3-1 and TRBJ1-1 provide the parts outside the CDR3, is DTAVSQTPKYLVTQMGNDKSIKCEQNLGHDTMYWYKQDSKKFLKIMFSYNNKELIINETVPNRFSPKSPDKAHLNLHINSLELGDSAVYFCASRPRDREVAEAFFGQGTRLTVV.

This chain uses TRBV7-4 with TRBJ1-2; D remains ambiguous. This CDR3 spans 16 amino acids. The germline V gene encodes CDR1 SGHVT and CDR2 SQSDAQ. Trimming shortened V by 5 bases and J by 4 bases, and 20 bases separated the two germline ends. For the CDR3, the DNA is TGTGCCAGCAGCACCATAGATCGTGCGTTCCTCTATGGCTACACCTTC. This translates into CASSTIDRAFLYGYTF.

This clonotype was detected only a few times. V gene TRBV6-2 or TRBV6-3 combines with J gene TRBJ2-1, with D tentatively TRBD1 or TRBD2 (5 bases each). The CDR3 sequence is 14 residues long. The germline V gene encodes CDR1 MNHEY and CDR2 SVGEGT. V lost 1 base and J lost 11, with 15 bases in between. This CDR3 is CASSYLMSGTQQFF. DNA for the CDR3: TGTGCCAGCAGTTACTTAATGTCCGGGACCCAGCAGTTCTTC.

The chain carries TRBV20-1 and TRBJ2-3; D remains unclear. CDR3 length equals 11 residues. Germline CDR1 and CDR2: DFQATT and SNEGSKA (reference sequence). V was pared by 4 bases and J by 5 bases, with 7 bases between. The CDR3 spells CSATVVDTQYF. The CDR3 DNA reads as TGCAGTGCTACCGTAGTAGATACGCAGTATTTT.

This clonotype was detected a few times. CDR3 sequence: CASSLAPAGTSASYSYEQYV. In DNA form, the CDR3 reads TGTGCCAGCAGCTTGGCCCCGGCTGGGACTAGCGCCAGTTACTCCTACGAGCAGTACGTC. The chain combines TRBV7-2 with TRBJ2-7; 10 bases match TRBD2. V shed 3 bases, J shed 0 bases, and the junction held 17 bases outside the gene matches. This CDR3 is 20 amino acids long. Per the germline V gene, CDR1 is SGHTA and CDR2 is FQGNSA.

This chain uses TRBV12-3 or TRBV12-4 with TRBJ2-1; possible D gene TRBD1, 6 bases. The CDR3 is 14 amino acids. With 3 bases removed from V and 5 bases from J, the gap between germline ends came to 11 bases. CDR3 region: CASSFGQGNNEQFF. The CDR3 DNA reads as TGTGCCAGCAGTTTCGGGCAGGGGAACAATGAGCAGTTCTTC.

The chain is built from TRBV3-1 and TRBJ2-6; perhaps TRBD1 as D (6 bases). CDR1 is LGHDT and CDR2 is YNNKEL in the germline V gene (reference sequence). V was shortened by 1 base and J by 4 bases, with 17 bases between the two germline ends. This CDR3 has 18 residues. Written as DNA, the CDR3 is TGTGCCAGCAGCCAAGTTACAGGGTGGTCGACAGGGGCCAACGTCCTGACTTTC. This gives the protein CASSQVTGWSTGANVLTF. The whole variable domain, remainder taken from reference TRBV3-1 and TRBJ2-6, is DTAVSQTPKYLVTQMGNDKSIKCEQNLGHDTMYWYKQDSKKFLKIMFSYNNKELIINETVPNRFSPKSPDKAHLNLHINSLELGDSAVYFCASSQVTGWSTGANVLTFGAGSRLTVL.

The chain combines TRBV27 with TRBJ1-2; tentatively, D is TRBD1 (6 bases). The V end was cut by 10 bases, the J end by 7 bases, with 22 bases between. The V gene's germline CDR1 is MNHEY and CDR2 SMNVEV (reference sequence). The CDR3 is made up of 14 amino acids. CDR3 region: CATQPQGSRFGYTF. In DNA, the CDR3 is TGTGCCACCCAGCCCCAGGGGTCCCGTTTTGGCTACACCTTC.

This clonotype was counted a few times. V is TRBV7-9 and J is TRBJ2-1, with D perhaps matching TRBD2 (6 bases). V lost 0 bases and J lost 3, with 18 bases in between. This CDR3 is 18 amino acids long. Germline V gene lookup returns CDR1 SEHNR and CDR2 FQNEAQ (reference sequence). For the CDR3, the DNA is TGTGCCAGCAGCTTAGCGCGTGTCGGGAGTCCTTACTACAATGAGCAGTTCTTC. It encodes CASSLARVGSPYYNEQFF.

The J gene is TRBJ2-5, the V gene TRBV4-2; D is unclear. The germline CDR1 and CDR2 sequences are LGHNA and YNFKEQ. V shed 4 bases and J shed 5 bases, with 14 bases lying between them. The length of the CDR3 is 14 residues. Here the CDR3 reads CASSLSIAVETQYF. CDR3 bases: TGTGCCAGCAGCCTTAGTATTGCGGTTGAGACCCAGTACTTC.

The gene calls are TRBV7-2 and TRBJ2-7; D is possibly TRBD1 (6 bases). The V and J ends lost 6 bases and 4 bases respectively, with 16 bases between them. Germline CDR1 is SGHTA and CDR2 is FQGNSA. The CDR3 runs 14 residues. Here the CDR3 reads CASSLSGAEYEQYF. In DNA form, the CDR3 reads TGTGCCAGCAGTTTGTCAGGGGCAGAGTACGAGCAGTACTTC.

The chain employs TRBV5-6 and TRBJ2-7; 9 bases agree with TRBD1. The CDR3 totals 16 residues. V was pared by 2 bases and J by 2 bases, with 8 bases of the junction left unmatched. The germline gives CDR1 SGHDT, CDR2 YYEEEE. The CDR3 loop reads CASSFGGQGVTYEQYF. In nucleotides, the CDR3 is TGTGCCAGCAGCTTCGGGGGACAGGGCGTAACCTACGAGCAGTACTTC.

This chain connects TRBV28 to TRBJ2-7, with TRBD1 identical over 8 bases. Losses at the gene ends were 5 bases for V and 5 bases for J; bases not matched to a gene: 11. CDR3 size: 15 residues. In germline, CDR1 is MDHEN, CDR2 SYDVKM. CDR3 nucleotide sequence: TGTGCCAGCAGTCCGCGGGACAGGCTCCCCCACGAGCAGTACTTC. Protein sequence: CASSPRDRLPHEQYF.